Shown below are 5 T cell receptor beta chains from a single sample sequenced in a study of CD8 T cells in ankylosing spondylitis. TCRdb recomputed calls from the 5' RACE reads with MiXCR, one row per CDR3 protein. The data contain tens of thousands of distinct CDR3 sequences, 7.9% of them singletons. The sequencing input was blood. The source is a male donor with ankylosing spondylitis or in good health (not recorded which).

This clonotype was recorded many times. The chain carries TRBV7-6 and TRBJ1-1; D is ambiguous. Germline V lookup: CDR1 SGHVS, CDR2 FNYEAQ. This CDR3 has 13 residues. V gave up 1 base and J gave up 1 base, with 4 bases separating them. CDR3 region: CASSLGANTEAFF. DNA of the CDR3: TGTGCCAGCAGCTTAGGAGCGAACACTGAAGCTTTCTTT.

V gene TRBV12-3 or TRBV12-4 combines with J gene TRBJ2-2; D remains unclear. V lost 5 bases and J 6 bases, leaving 10 bases between the germline ends. This CDR3 comprises 13 residues. CDR3 in amino acids: CASSEVLAGELFF. The CDR3 DNA reads TGTGCCAGCAGTGAGGTCCTTGCCGGGGAGCTGTTTTTT.

This clonotype was seen a few times. The chain combines TRBV20-1 with TRBJ2-1, with 9 bases fitting TRBD2. This CDR3 is built from 13 residues. With 1 base clipped from V and 8 bases from J, the junction kept 3 bases outside the gene matches. Germline-derived CDR1 and CDR2 are DFQATT and SNEGSKA (reference sequence). The DNA of the CDR3 is TGCAGTGCTAGAGTTAGCGGGAGTTATGAGCAGTTCTTC. Its protein product is CSARVSGSYEQFF.

This clonotype has a count of ten or more. The chain has TRBV12-3 or TRBV12-4 and TRBJ2-2, with unresolved D. Trimming pared 5 bases from V and 6 bases from J, leaving 4 bases between. This CDR3 comprises 11 residues. The CDR3 here is CASSPSGELFF. DNA for the CDR3: TGTGCCAGCAGTCCTTCCGGGGAGCTGTTTTTT.

This clonotype was recorded many times. The chain is built from TRBV5-1 and TRBJ2-1; 8 bases are shared with TRBD2. This CDR3 has 15 amino acids. Trimming took 4 bases from V and 2 from J; bases not matched to a gene: 5. CDR1 and CDR2 (germline): SGHRS, YFSETQ. As DNA, the CDR3 is TGCGCCAGCAGCATTAGCGGGGTTGCCTACAATGAGCAGTTCTTC. Amino acids: CASSISGVAYNEQFF. The full variable domain, rest sourced from reference TRBV5-1 and TRBJ2-1, is KAGVTQTPRYLIKTRGQQVTLSCSPISGHRSVSWYQQTPGQGLQFLFEYFSETQRNKGNFPGRFSGRQFSNSRSEMNVSTLELGDSALYLCASSISGVAYNEQFFGPGTRLTVL.